This T cell receptor (beta chain) was recorded in a study of beta chain features in type 1 diabetes. Study at large: No age, gender or cell yield differences were seen between patients and healthy donors. Findings and caveats of the study: Among all four CD4+ subsets, Type 1 diabetes patients had TCRB CDR3s that were moderately but significantly shorter.

The authors reverse transcribed all of the isolated RNA, so sequencing captured expressed TCRB transcripts. Samples of naive, central memory and regulatory T cells yielded a mean of around 3.4 million reads. Profiled with immunoSEQ multiplex PCR; TCRdb holds only in-frame clones, not every one. The sample includes 230,000 or so clones, 16% seen only once; the top ten take about 0.085%. The CDR3 covers 13 residues. Per germline, CDR1 SGHVS and CDR2 FQNEAQ. V lost 11 bases and J 0 bases, leaving 14 bases between the germline ends. Turning to this clone: Its antigen remains unknown.

A single heparinised draw of approximately 0.11 L on average was taken per donor. Cells sorted by CD45RO/CCR7/CD25/CD127/CD95/CD27 comprised CD4+ naive, central memory, regulatory and stem cell-like memory cells. The TCR was taken from a man in his thirties or forties with type 1 diabetes. V and J are TRBV7-8 and TRBJ2-7; D is possibly TRBD1 (6 bases). Source material: naive CD4+ T cells from blood. The DNA for the CDR3 is TGTGCCGTAGGGGGATCTAGCTCCTACGAGCAGTACTTC. It yields the protein CAVGGSSSYEQYF.